This T cell receptor (beta chain) was documented in a study of cytomegalovirus exposure and HLA in healthy donors. Study-level points and caveats: Previously analyzed data showed that most TCR beta V segments were productive at a frequency of about 90% or about 30%. For TCR beta chains, V- and J-gene trimming was later linked to a missense DCLRE1C variant. The study recorded 164 TCR beta chains that were cytomegalovirus-associated.

V lost 1 base, J lost 5 bases, and 11 bases lay in between. The CDR3 contains 14 residues. Germline assignment: CDR1 SEHNR and CDR2 FQNEAQ (reference sequence). This clone was observed once. Its matching antigen is unknown. Primers: 60 Vbeta forward and 13 Jbeta reverse. Per the authors' pipeline: Later analysis identified roughly 82 million unique TCR beta chains, roughly 11 million shared. Measured with immunoSEQ multiplex PCR; TCRdb has only the in-frame clones, and not every one. The D gene and trimming were derived from the DNA, and the V and J assignments and clone size from that table. The top ten clones hold less than 3.5% of a sample with 95,000 to 150,000 clones, around three quarters of them seen once.

This chain joins TRBV7-9 and TRBJ2-5, with D possibly being TRBD2 (6 bases). Specimen: PBMCs. This receptor was taken from a woman aged 40 to 49 in good health and CMV-seropositive. The CDR3 DNA follows: TGTGCCAGCAGCTTAGGGCTTGGGAGGGAGACCCAGTACTTC. This translates into CASSLGLGRETQYF.